These 25 T cell receptor beta chains came from one sample sequenced in a study of shared clonotypes between healthy human individuals. Clones were read by immunoSEQ multiplex PCR, and TCRdb kept only the in-frame ones, dropping some. The sample lists 2,500,000 or so clones, 92% occurring once. Sequencing used naive CD4+ T cells from PBMCs. Noted subset: CD45RA+ positively selected. All receptors come from a man aged 18 to 29 in good health. Some clones in this sample may be carry-over from other donors' samples.

The genes are TRBV28 and TRBJ1-1; a weak D match, TRBD1 (6 bases). The V and J ends lost 5 bases and 2 bases respectively, with 18 bases between them. Germline values: CDR1 MDHEN, CDR2 SYDVKM. The CDR3 totals 16 residues. The CDR3 protein is CASSSPGARVNTEAFF. The DNA for the CDR3 is TGTGCCAGCAGTAGCCCAGGGGCGAGAGTCAACACTGAAGCTTTCTTT.

The V gene is TRBV28, the J gene TRBJ1-4, with 8 bases fitting TRBD1. This CDR3 has 16 amino acids. Germline values: CDR1 MDHEN, CDR2 SYDVKM. Trimming removed 6 bases from V and 3 bases from J; junction bases left unmatched: 9. The CDR3 protein is CASSPDRGMPNEKLFF. The CDR3 coding sequence is TGTGCCAGCAGCCCCGACAGGGGTATGCCTAATGAAAAACTGTTTTTT.

The chain has TRBV4-1 and TRBJ1-5; 9 bases agree with TRBD1. The germline CDR1 and CDR2 sequences are MGHRA and YSYEKL. V lost 1 base, J lost 9 bases, and 10 bases stayed unmatched. The CDR3 runs 16 residues. The CDR3: CASSQAPGQGDGPQHF. The CDR3 DNA reads TGCGCCAGCAGCCAAGCCCCGGGACAGGGTGACGGGCCCCAGCATTTT.

The chain uses TRBV6-6 and TRBJ2-5, with D possibly matching TRBD2 (5 bases). The germline V gene has CDR1 MNHNY and CDR2 SVGAGI (reference sequence). V was pared by 0 bases and J by 5 bases, with 13 bases between. The length of the CDR3 is 15 residues. The CDR3 DNA is TGTGCCAGCAGTTACTCGACGATAGCGTCTGAGACCCAGTACTTC. Protein sequence: CASSYSTIASETQYF.

The V call is TRBV7-9, the J call TRBJ2-1; D gene uncertain. Trimming removed 2 bases at V and 7 bases at J, with 6 bases between. CDR3 length: 12 residues. Looked up from germline, CDR1 is SEHNR and CDR2 is FQNEAQ (reference sequence). The DNA of the CDR3 is TGTGCCAGCAGCTTACAAACAAATGAGCAGTTCTTC. Its protein is CASSLQTNEQFF.

CDR3 region: CASSQAPSDTQYF. The CDR3 region has the DNA TGCGCCAGCAGCCAAGCCCCGAGCGATACGCAGTATTTT. V is TRBV4-3 and J is TRBJ2-3, with no clear D. The CDR3 runs to 13 residues. Germline V gives CDR1 LGHNA, CDR2 YSLEER. V was pared by 1 base and J by 6 bases, with 8 bases between.

Comments on this clone: Other nucleotide sequences from this sample produce the same CDR3. The rearrangement uses TRBV28 and TRBJ1-1; no clear D. The CDR3 loop spans 14 amino acids. V lost 3 bases and J lost 2, with 10 bases in between. Germline V gene data show CDR1 as MDHEN and CDR2 as SYDVKM. The CDR3: CASSFSSLNTEAFF. For the CDR3, the DNA is TGTGCCAGCAGTTTCAGCTCTCTAAACACTGAAGCTTTCTTT.

V usage is TRBV19 and J usage is TRBJ1-5, with D tentatively TRBD1 (5 bases). Looked up from germline, CDR1 is LNHDA and CDR2 is SQIVND (reference sequence). The CDR3 sequence is 12 residues long. V shed 3 bases and J shed 10 bases, with 10 bases lying between them. The CDR3: CASSIIDRPQHF. The CDR3 nucleotides read TGTGCCAGTAGTATCATCGACAGACCCCAGCATTTT.

V gene TRBV29-1 combines with J gene TRBJ2-7; unclear D gene. Trimming shortened V by 4 bases and J by 2 bases, and 9 bases separated the two germline ends. Germline V lookup: CDR1 SQVTM, CDR2 ANQGSEA. This CDR3 is 12 amino acids long. The CDR3 DNA is TGCAGCGTTGTGTCCCGGACCTACGAGCAGTACTTC. It yields the protein CSVVSRTYEQYF.

The chain uses TRBV30 and TRBJ1-1, with D perhaps TRBD1 (5 bases). This CDR3 contains 11 residues. From germline, CDR1 is GTSNPN and CDR2 SVGIG (reference sequence). Trimming removed 1 base from V and 9 bases from J, with 9 bases in between. CDR3 in amino acids: CAWSGAGQAFF. CDR3 nucleotides: TGTGCCTGGAGTGGGGCAGGGCAAGCTTTCTTT.

The chain links TRBV11-3 to TRBJ2-1; D is uncertain. V lost 1 base and J lost 10, with 8 bases in between. Germline V gives CDR1 SGHNT, CDR2 YENEEA. CDR3 size: 12 residues. The CDR3 reads CASSLAFGEQFF. CDR3 DNA sequence: TGTGCCAGCAGCTTAGCTTTCGGCGAGCAGTTCTTC.

There are a few counts of this clone. The gene calls are TRBV29-1 and TRBJ1-1; unclear D gene. The CDR3 spans 13 residues. V gave up 7 bases and J gave up 2 bases, with 14 bases separating them. CDR1 and CDR2 from the germline V gene are SQVTM and ANQGSEA. CDR3 DNA: TGCAGCGCTTCCGGACTCACCAACACTGAAGCTTTCTTT. It specifies CSASGLTNTEAFF.

The chain combines TRBV7-8 with TRBJ2-4; D gene ambiguous. CDR1 SGHVS and CDR2 FQNEAQ come from the germline V gene. This CDR3 region has 16 residues. V lost 5 bases to trimming and J lost 0 bases, with 14 bases between them. The CDR3 loop reads CASSPTVRVAKNIQYF. CDR3 nucleotide sequence: TGTGCCAGCAGCCCTACCGTCCGGGTAGCCAAAAACATTCAGTACTTC.

The rearrangement links TRBV25-1 to TRBJ2-1, with 8 nucleotides matching TRBD2. CDR1 MGHDK and CDR2 SYGVNS come from the germline V gene. J was trimmed by 1 base and V by 6 bases; bases with no gene match: 5. This CDR3 has 15 residues. The CDR3 here is CASSPRGGSYNEQFF. CDR3 nucleotides: TGTGCCAGCAGCCCCCGGGGGGGGTCCTACAATGAGCAGTTCTTC. Combining the CDR3 with reference TRBV25-1 and TRBJ2-1 gives the whole variable domain EADIYQTPRYLVIGTGKKITLECSQTMGHDKMYWYQQDPGMELHLIHYSYGVNSTEKGDLSSESTVSRIRTEHFPLTLESARPSHTSQYLCASSPRGGSYNEQFFGPGTRLTVL.

J is TRBJ2-5 and V is TRBV7-2; 9 positions match TRBD2. CDR3 length equals 16 residues. Trimming cost V 0 bases and J 5 bases; bases outside gene matches: 7. The germline CDR1 and CDR2 sequences are SGHTA and FQGNSA. DNA of the CDR3: TGTGCCAGCAGCTTAGCCCTAGCGGGACCTTTGGAGACCCAGTACTTC. Translating gives CASSLALAGPLETQYF.

The table lists this clone with a few counts. The gene calls are TRBV19 and TRBJ1-5, with D perhaps TRBD1 (5 bases). CDR3 size: 13 residues. V was cut by 7 bases and J by 7 bases, with 14 bases left in between. CDR1 and CDR2 from the germline V gene are LNHDA and SQIVND (reference sequence). The CDR3 here is CASKLLGDQPQHF. CDR3 nucleotide sequence: TGTGCCAGTAAGCTCCTCGGGGACCAGCCCCAGCATTTT.

As for this clone: The sample contains more than one DNA sequence encoding this CDR3. The V gene is TRBV5-1, the J gene TRBJ1-3; TRBD1 matches 9 bases. The V and J ends lost 4 bases and 4 bases, in that order; junction bases with no gene match: 3. Germline V gene lookup returns CDR1 SGHRS and CDR2 YFSETQ. The CDR3 extends over 14 amino acids. The CDR3 spells CASSEQGAGNTIYF. CDR3 sequence (DNA): TGCGCCAGCAGCGAACAGGGGGCGGGAAACACCATATATTTT.

V gene TRBV27 combines with J gene TRBJ2-2, with D possibly being TRBD2 (6 bases). This CDR3 comprises 14 residues. Germline V gene sequence: CDR1 MNHEY, CDR2 SMNVEV (reference sequence). V lost 5 bases to trimming and J lost 7 bases, with 14 bases between them. CDR3 bases: TGTGCCAGCAGTCCTAGACTAGTGGTCGGGGAGCTGTTTTTT. Protein: CASSPRLVVGELFF.

CDR3 sequence: CASSERGTIWGYTF. DNA for the CDR3: TGTGCCAGCAGCGAGAGGGGGACTATATGGGGCTACACCTTC. This chain joins TRBV2 and TRBJ1-2; tentative D call: TRBD1 (6 bases). The V end was cut by 6 bases, the J end by 8 bases, with 19 bases between. This CDR3 is 14 amino acids long. Germline CDR1 reads SNHLY; CDR2 reads FYNNEI.

The CDR3 sequence is CASSFRTAPRDTEAFF. The CDR3 bases are TGCGCCAGCAGCTTCAGGACCGCCCCTAGGGACACTGAAGCTTTCTTT. The chain carries TRBV5-1 and TRBJ1-1; D is unclear. The germline V and J ends were trimmed by 2 bases and 3 bases, with 17 bases remaining between them. Germline V lookup: CDR1 SGHRS, CDR2 YFSETQ. The CDR3 is 16 amino acids.

J is TRBJ1-5 and V is TRBV4-2; D is undetermined. Germline values: CDR1 LGHNA, CDR2 YNFKEQ. CDR3 length: 14 amino acids. V was cut by 0 bases and J by 9 bases, with 12 bases left in between. DNA for the CDR3: TGTGCCAGCAGCCAAGATGGGAACGCGGGGCCCCAGCATTTT. Its protein is CASSQDGNAGPQHF.

In its sample, this clone was seen a few times. The chain joins TRBV23-1 to TRBJ1-1, with no clear D. TRBV23-1 is classed as an ORF, of uncertain function. CDR3 length: 12 amino acids. V was cut by 1 base and J by 3 bases, with 3 bases left in between. CDR3 amino acids: CASSQCDTEAFF. In DNA form, the CDR3 reads TGCGCCAGCAGTCAATGCGACACTGAAGCTTTCTTT.

The rearrangement uses TRBV5-1 and TRBJ1-2; D gene uncertain. V lost 1 base and J lost 8, with 12 bases in between. The CDR3 covers 13 residues. Germline V CDR1 and CDR2: SGHRS, YFSETQ. CDR3 nucleotides: TGCGCCAGCAGCTTGTACCTTAATAGCGGCTACACCTTC. Translated, it gives CASSLYLNSGYTF.

The chain carries TRBV5-1 and TRBJ1-2; D remains ambiguous. V was pared by 1 base and J by 8 bases, with 18 bases between. CDR1 SGHRS and CDR2 YFSETQ come from the germline V gene. The length of the CDR3 is 15 residues. As DNA, the CDR3 is TGCGCCAGCAGCTTGCAAGTGGCGACCCTAGGAGGCTACACCTTC. Amino acid sequence: CASSLQVATLGGYTF.

The chain joins TRBV15 to TRBJ2-7; 12 bases map to TRBD2. Germline CDR1 is LNHNV and CDR2 is YYDKDF (reference sequence). Losses at the gene ends were 2 bases for V and 3 bases for J; bases not matched to a gene: 2. CDR3 length equals 15 residues. DNA of the CDR3: TGTGCCACCAGCAGACTAGCGGGAGGGATCTACGAGCAGTACTTC. Translated: CATSRLAGGIYEQYF.